The clone carrying this T cell receptor (beta chain) has a count of ten or more. Its antigen remains unknown. TCRdb fed the reads into MiXCR, producing one record per CDR3 protein. The sample has about 460,000 distinct CDR3 sequences, about 11% seen once; the top ten hold about a tenth. This record belongs to a study of T cell repertoires in cytomegalovirus infection. Broader study findings: In two of eight donors, the top clonotype was HLA-C-restricted CMV-specific.

The CDR3 spans 12 residues. In germline, CDR1 is LGHNT, CDR2 FRNRAP. The ends lost 6 bases at V and 8 bases at J; junction bases unmatched: 6. Sequenced input: PBMCs. The sequence came from a human donor in good health (CMV status not recorded). Some clones in this sample may be carry-over from other donors' samples. The chain carries TRBV12-5 and TRBJ1-2, with 7 bases identical to TRBD1. The CDR3 sequence is CASGTGAGGYTF. DNA of the CDR3: TGTGCTAGTGGCACAGGGGCTGGCGGCTACACCTTC.